This T cell receptor (beta chain) is drawn from a study of spatial heterogeneity in lung cancer. The V gene's germline CDR1 is MNHNS and CDR2 SASEGT. The CDR3 runs 12 residues. Trimming removed 5 bases from V and 4 bases from J, with 9 bases in between. Time point specified: sample taken at primary tumor resection. Sequencing was performed on whole RNA extracted from tumor and nontumor lung tissue, or from frozen PBMC, and the material was left unsorted. TCRdb analysed the 5' RACE reads with MiXCR anew, one entry per CDR3 protein. The sample includes approximately 82,000 distinct CDR3 sequences, roughly 13% of them seen just once.

Sequencing used PBMCs, obtained at surgery. V and J are TRBV6-1 and TRBJ2-7, with no clear D. This receptor was taken from a male donor with early-stage non-small cell lung cancer. DNA for the CDR3: TGTGCCAGCAGTCCTCTCCGGTACGAGCAGTACTTC. Residues: CASSPLRYEQYF.